This T cell receptor (beta chain) was obtained from a study of shared clonotypes between healthy human individuals. As for the study in general: Each donor's CD8 memory used one plate, CD8 naive two, each CD4 subset three.

Study conclusions and caveats: Sampling included only blood; tissue repertoires likely differ. Across subsets, estimated richness was generally greater for naive than for memory populations.

Comment on this clone: What it recognizes is unknown.

A CD45RA-negative memory subset and a CD45RA+ naive subset were separated from the CD4+ cells. The repertoire was sequenced with immunoSEQ multiplex PCR; TCRdb's copy has only in-frame clones and lacks some. This sample has some 2,500,000 clones, with over 85% found just once. The TCR originated in a man aged 18 to 30 in good health. Some clones in this sample may be carry-over from other donors' samples. Source material: naive CD4+ T cells from PBMCs. Subset of the sample: CD45RA+ positively selected.

The CDR3 region is CASSEDVGQPQHF. CDR3 bases: TGTGCCAGCAGTGAAGATGTCGGACAGCCCCAGCATTTT. This sequence joins TRBV2 and TRBJ1-5; D call uncertain. The CDR3 spans 13 residues. Trimming removed 1 base from V and 7 bases from J, with 8 bases in between. Germline V CDR1 and CDR2: SNHLY, FYNNEI.